Below are 3 T cell receptor beta chains sequenced from a single sample in a study of OX40 agonist ivuxolimab in advanced cancers. Only in-frame clones appear in the TCRdb table, and some are missing; sequencing was by immunoSEQ multiplex PCR. The sample has 82,000 or so clones; 85% are singletons. The specimen comprised CD4+ or CD8+ T cells sorted from blood, sampled in a trial of the OX40 agonist ivuxolimab. The receptors here all came from an adult with an advanced solid tumor such as melanoma, head and neck, liver or kidney cancer.

This sequence joins TRBV19 and TRBJ1-3; 7 bases are a match to TRBD1. The germline V gene has CDR1 LNHDA and CDR2 SQIVND (reference sequence). The CDR3 totals 19 residues. V lost 7 bases, J lost 0 bases, and 18 bases stayed unmatched. The CDR3 nucleotides read TGTGCCAGTACCCTCCGGGACAGACTCCACACGTCCTCTGGAAACACCATATATTTT. This sequence encodes CASTLRDRLHTSSGNTIYF.

CDR3 coding DNA: TGTGCCAGCAGCTTTGGGGCGGGGCCCCGCTCCTCCTACGAGCAGTACTTC. The encoded protein is CASSFGAGPRSSYEQYF. The rearrangement links TRBV11-1 to TRBJ2-7; tentatively, D is TRBD2 (6 bases). Germline V gene lookup returns CDR1 SGHAT and CDR2 FQDESV (reference sequence). The CDR3 contains 17 residues. Deletions cut 3 bases from V and 0 bases from J, with 18 bases between.

The chain carries TRBV19 and TRBJ1-6; TRBD1 might be the D (5 bases). The V and J ends lost 3 bases and 9 bases respectively, with 15 bases between them. Germline V gene lookup returns CDR1 LNHDA and CDR2 SQIVND (reference sequence). The CDR3 is 15 amino acids. The CDR3 DNA sequence: TGTGCCAGTAGTATTGCCGCAGGGATAATTTCACCCCTCCACTTT. Amino acid sequence: CASSIAAGIISPLHF.